This T cell receptor beta chain stems from a study of cytomegalovirus exposure and HLA in healthy donors (dated by TCRdb to between 2016 and 2019). Background for the entire study: A later analysis indicated that the roughly 120 validation repertoires were generated on the platform also employed for the 720 or so repertoires of the first cohort. The study was designed to test whether signatures of past pathogen exposure could be identified by cataloging public T cell receptors. Besides the first cohort of more than 650 subjects, a separate validation cohort made up of 120 or so different subjects was used. To predict cytomegalovirus infection status, the study combined high-throughput TCR immunosequencing, statistical association of individual TCRs with disease status, and machine learning.

Donors formed part of the validation cohort, which comprised over a hundred subjects and was distinct from the first cohort of some 700 subjects. Remarks on this clone: There is no known antigen for this receptor. Base qualities are not provided; no much larger clone lies one nucleotide away.

Libraries came from the immunoSEQ multiplex PCR assay. The study's own analysis went as follows. To diagnose cytomegalovirus status from the catalog of TCR beta chain sequences, a statistical classification framework was built. Here the immuneACCESS table is served through TCRdb, limited to in-frame sequences with V and J called. Missing clones are a known gap in these copies; in checked studies unresolved V genes cover under half, and the rest lacks a known reason. V and J calls and clone size are as listed in that table; D and trimming were resolved from the DNA. The sample includes some 49,000 clones, with approximately 90% observed a single time. Roughly 1.4% of the sample comes from the top ten. V ends up 7 bases short and J 2 bases short, with an unmatched junction base count of 10. Inclusive of the bounding cysteine and phenylalanine, the CDR3 is 17 residues long. The entry retains the CDR3 DNA only, 51 bases that are in frame from base 1. Reading the germline V gene (reference sequence) gives CDR1 MNHEY and CDR2 SMNVEV.

Beyond this particular receptor, the publication reports: In vitro tests confirmed that a few of the cytomegalovirus-associated TCR beta chains recognize cytomegalovirus antigens. A total of 150 to 200 TCR beta chains were listed by the study as associated with cytomegalovirus. Of the cluster scores, about 94% were above 0 in a later analysis, which found that TCRs clustered in the first cohort also tended to co-occur in the 95 to 150 validation repertoires. All 120 or so repertoires were used to score co-occurrence in the validation cohort in a later analysis, because that analysis had no HLA typing for the cohort. The classifier was reported to diagnose cytomegalovirus status with high specificity and sensitivity in both the original and validation cohorts. Across donors, most TCR sequences were observed very rarely, whereas some public TCRs were present in many individuals. The authors suggested that the approach could potentially be extended to other disease states and immunological phenotypes.

The sequenced material came from PBMCs. The chain links TRBV27 with TRBJ2-2; 10 bases in the junction line up with TRBD2. The clonotype was recovered from a man younger than 35 in good health and CMV-seronegative. The CDR3 sequence is CASKNSRTSGNTGELFF. DNA sequence: TGTGCCAGCAAGAACAGCCGGACTAGCGGTAACACCGGGGAGCTGTTTTTT.